The entry below gives a single T cell receptor beta chain sequence along with its context. The antigen is not known. This entry is derived from a study of glioma-infiltrating T cells. About the study: WHO grade II oligodendrogliomas or astrocytomas, plus non-recurrent WHO grade IV glioblastomas, were sampled. Target coverage was about 4- to 10-fold for approximately 960,000 blood T cells.

Study results and caveats: CDR3 overlap between tissue and blood was very small. A blood CDR3 motif signature was depleted in highly divergent patients.

Using RNA template, CDR3s of TCR alpha and beta were amplified with iRepertoire arm-PCR. TCRdb reanalysed the multiplex PCR reads using MiXCR and keeps one entry per CDR3 protein. The sample holds 400,000 or so distinct CDR3 sequences, 41% seen once. Germline CDR1 is MDHEN and CDR2 is SYDVKM. This CDR3 contains 18 residues. Trimming at V came to 3 bases and at J to 5 bases, leaving 14 bases not matched to a gene. This chain joins TRBV28 and TRBJ2-2, with TRBD2 matching 8 bases. Material for sequencing was glioma tissue, nonneoplastic brain tissue, or PBMCs (not recorded which). The sequence was obtained from a human donor with low-grade glioma or glioblastoma, undergoing nonglioma brain surgery, or in good health (not recorded which). DNA of the CDR3: TGTGCCAGCAGTTTTGTCCCCGAAGCGGGAGACGGGACCGGGGAGCTGTTTTTT. This gives the protein CASSFVPEAGDGTGELFF.